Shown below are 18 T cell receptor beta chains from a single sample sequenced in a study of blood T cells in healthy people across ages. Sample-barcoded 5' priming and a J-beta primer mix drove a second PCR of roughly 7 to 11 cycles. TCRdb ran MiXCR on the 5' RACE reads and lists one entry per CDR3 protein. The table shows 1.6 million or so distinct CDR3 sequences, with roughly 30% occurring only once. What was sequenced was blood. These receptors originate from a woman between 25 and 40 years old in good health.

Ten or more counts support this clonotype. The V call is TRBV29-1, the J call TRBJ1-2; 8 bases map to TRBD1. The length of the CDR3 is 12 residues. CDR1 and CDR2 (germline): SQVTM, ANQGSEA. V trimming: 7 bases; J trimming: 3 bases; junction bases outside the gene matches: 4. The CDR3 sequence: CSGGQGDYGYTF. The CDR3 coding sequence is TGCAGCGGCGGACAGGGAGACTATGGCTACACCTTC.

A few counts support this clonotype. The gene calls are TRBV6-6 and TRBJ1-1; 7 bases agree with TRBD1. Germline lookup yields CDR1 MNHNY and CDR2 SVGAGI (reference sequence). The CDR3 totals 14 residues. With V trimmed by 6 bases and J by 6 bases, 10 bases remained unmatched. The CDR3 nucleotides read TGTGCCAGCAGGGACACAGGGGACTGGTCTGAAGCTTTCTTT. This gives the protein CASRDTGDWSEAFF.

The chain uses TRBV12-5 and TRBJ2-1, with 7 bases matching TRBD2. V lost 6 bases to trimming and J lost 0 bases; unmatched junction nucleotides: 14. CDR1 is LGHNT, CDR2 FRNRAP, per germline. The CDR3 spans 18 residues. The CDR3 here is CASGPPASGHSSYNEQFF. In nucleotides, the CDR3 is TGTGCTAGTGGCCCGCCGGCTAGCGGACACAGCTCCTACAATGAGCAGTTCTTC.

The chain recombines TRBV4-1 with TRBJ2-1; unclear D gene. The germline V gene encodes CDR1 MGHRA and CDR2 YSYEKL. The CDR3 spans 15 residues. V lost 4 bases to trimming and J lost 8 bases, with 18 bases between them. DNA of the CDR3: TGCGCCAGCAGCCGGAATATAGTGGGTTTGTATGAGCAGTTCTTC. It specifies CASSRNIVGLYEQFF.

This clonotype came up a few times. CDR3 bases: TGCAGTGCTAGGAAATCTAGCGGGAAGTACAATGAGCAGTTCTTC. As protein: CSARKSSGKYNEQFF. The V gene is TRBV20-1, the J gene TRBJ2-1, with 9 bases that match TRBD2. The CDR3 is made up of 15 amino acids. Per germline, CDR1 DFQATT and CDR2 SNEGSKA (reference sequence). V was clipped by 3 bases and J by 4 bases; unmatched bases: 7.

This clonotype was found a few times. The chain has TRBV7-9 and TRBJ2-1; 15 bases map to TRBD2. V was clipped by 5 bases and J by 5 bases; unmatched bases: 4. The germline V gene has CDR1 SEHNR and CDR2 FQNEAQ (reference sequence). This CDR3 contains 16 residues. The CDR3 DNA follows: TGTGCCAGCAGCGTCCGGACTAGCGGGGGGGACAATGAGCAGTTCTTC. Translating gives CASSVRTSGGDNEQFF.

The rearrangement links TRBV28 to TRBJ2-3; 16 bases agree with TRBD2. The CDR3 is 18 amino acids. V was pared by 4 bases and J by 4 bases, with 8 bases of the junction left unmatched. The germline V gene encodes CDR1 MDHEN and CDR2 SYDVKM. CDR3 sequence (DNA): TGTGCCAGCAGTTGGGGACTAGCGGGGGGGCCCCCCGCAGATACGCAGTATTTT. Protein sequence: CASSWGLAGGPPADTQYF.

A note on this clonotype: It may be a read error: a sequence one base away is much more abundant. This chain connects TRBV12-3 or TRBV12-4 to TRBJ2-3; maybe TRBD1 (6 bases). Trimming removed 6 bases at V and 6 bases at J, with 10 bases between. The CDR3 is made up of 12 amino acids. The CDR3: CASSGTPDTQYF. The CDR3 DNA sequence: TGTGCCAGCAGCGGGACACCGGATACGCAGTATTTT.

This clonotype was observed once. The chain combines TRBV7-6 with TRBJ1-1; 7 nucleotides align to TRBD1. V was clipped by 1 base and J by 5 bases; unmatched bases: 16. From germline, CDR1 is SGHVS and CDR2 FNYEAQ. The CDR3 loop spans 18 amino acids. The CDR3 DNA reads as TGTGCCAGCAGCTTAGTCCCGGGGCAGGGGGTCGGGGCGACTGAAGCTTTCTTT. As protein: CASSLVPGQGVGATEAFF. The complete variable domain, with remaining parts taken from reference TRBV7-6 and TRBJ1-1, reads GAGVSQSPRYKVTKRGQDVALRCDPISGHVSLYWYRQALGQGPEFLTYFNYEAQQDKSGLPNDRFSAERPEGSISTLTIQRTEQRDSAMYRCASSLVPGQGVGATEAFFGQGTRLTVV.

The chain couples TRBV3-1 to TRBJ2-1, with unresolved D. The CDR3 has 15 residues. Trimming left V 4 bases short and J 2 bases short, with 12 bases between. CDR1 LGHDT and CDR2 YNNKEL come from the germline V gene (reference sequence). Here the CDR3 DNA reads TGTGCCAGCAGCCCGCAGCGTGCCCCCTACAATGAGCAGTTCTTC. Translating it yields CASSPQRAPYNEQFF.

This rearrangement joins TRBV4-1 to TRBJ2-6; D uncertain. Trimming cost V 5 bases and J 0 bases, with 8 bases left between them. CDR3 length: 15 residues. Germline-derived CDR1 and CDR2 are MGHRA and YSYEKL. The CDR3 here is CASSITYSGANVLTF. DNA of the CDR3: TGCGCCAGCAGCATAACCTACTCTGGGGCCAACGTCCTGACTTTC.

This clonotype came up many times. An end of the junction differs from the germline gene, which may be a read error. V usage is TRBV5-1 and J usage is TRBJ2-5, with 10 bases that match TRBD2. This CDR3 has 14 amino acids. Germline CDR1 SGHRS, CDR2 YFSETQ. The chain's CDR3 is CASSLAGGAETQYF. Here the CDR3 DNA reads TGTGCCAGCAGCTTAGCGGGGGGAGCAGAGACCCAGTACTTC. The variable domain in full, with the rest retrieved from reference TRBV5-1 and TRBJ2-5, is KAGVTQTPRYLIKTRGQQVTLSCSPISGHRSVSWYQQTPGQGLQFLFEYFSETQRNKGNFPGRFSGRQFSNSRSEMNVSTLELGDSALYLCASSLAGGAETQYFGPGTRLLVL.

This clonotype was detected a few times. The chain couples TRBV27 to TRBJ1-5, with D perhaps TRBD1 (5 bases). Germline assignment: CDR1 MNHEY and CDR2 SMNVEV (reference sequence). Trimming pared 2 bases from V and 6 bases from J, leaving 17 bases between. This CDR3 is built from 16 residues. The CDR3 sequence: CASSLSRGAVGQPQHF. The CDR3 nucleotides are TGTGCCAGCAGTTTAAGCCGTGGGGCAGTAGGTCAGCCCCAGCATTTT.

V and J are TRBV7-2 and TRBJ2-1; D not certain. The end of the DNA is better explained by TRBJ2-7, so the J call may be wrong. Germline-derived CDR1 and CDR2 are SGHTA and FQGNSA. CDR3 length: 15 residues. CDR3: CASSLAQGPYNEQYF. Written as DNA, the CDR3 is TGTGCCAGCAGCTTAGCCCAAGGACCCTACAATGAGCAGTACTTC.

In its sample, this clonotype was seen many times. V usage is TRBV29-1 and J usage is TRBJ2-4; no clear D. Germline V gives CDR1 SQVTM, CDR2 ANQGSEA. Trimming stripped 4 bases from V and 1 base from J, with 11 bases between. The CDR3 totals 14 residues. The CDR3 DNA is TGCAGCGTTGTCGACCACGCTGCCAAAAACATTCAGTACTTC. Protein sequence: CSVVDHAAKNIQYF.

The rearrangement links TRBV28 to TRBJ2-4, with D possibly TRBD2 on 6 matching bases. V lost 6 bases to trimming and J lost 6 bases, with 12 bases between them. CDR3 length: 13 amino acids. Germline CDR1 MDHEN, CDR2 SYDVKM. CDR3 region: CASREGRRNIQYF. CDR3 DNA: TGTGCCAGCAGGGAGGGGCGCCGAAACATTCAGTACTTC.

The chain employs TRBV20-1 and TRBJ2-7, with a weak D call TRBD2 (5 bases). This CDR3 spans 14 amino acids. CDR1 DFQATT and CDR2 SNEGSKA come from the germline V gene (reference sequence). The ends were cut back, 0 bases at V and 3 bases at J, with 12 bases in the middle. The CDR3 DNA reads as TGCAGTGCTAGAGAGGAGCGGAAGAGCTACGAGCAGTACTTC. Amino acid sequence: CSAREERKSYEQYF.

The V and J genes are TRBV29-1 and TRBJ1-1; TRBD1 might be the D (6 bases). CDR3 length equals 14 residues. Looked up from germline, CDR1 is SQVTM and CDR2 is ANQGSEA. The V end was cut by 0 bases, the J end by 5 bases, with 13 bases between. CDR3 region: CSVEDGGRNTEAFF. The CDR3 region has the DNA TGCAGCGTTGAAGATGGGGGCAGGAATACTGAAGCTTTCTTT.